This T cell receptor (beta chain) was obtained from a study of T-cell reconstitution after alpha-beta-depleted transplantation in children. Study-wide results and limits: From surviving recipient T cells and thymic progenitors came the high day-60 TCRbeta diversity observed in some patients. Most T-cell counts and diversity one year after the transplant came from T cells that were newly produced. There were reportedly several hundred expanded graft clones from which alpha-beta T cells came about two months after transplant.

TCRbeta library preparation incorporated unique molecular identifiers. Via MiXCR, TCRdb re-called the PCR reads, giving one row per CDR3 protein. The sample lists hundreds of thousands of distinct CDR3 sequences; 9.5% to 13% were seen once. This clonotype qualifies as medium-sized. Its antigen remains unidentified. The CDR3 loop spans 18 amino acids. Germline CDR1 reads SGHRS; CDR2 reads YFSETQ. V shed 2 bases and J 0 bases; nucleotides not matched to a gene: 7. The starting material was peripheral blood, obtained 180 days after TCRalphabeta/CD19-depleted stem cell transplant. The V call is TRBV5-1, the J call TRBJ2-3, with TRBD2 matching over 12 bases. The sequence was collected from a male patient under 10 years old who had a stem cell transplant for chronic granulomatous disease, so the T cells may come from the graft donor. CDR3 nucleotide sequence: TGCGCCAGCAGCTTAGGGACTAGCGGGTCCCTCAGCACAGATACGCAGTATTTT. Its protein is CASSLGTSGSLSTDTQYF.